This TCR beta chain was captured by sequencing in a study of CXCR3-negative and CXCR3-positive naive CD8 T cells. Study-level findings and limits: Greater hydrophobicity was found in TRB CDR3s of CXCR3-positive naive cells than of CXCR3-negative naive cells.

Worth noting for this clonotype: Antigen specificity is unknown.

The CDR3 extends over 14 amino acids. Germline CDR1 is ENHRY and CDR2 is SYGVKD. Researchers prepared the TRB cDNA libraries using 5' RACE with UMI labels. TCRdb reanalyzed the 5' RACE reads and collapses them to one entry per CDR3 protein, without DNA. This table lists more than 80,000 distinct CDR3 sequences. This chain connects TRBV10-3 to TRBJ2-1. This sequence was found in a human donor in good health. Some clones in this sample may be carry-over from other donors' samples. The sequenced sample consisted of naive CXCR3+ CD8+ T cells from blood. Subset indicated: CD45RO-CCR7+CD27+CD95- naive CD8+ T cells expressing CXCR3 (TNR3+). CDR3 loop: CAISEGISYNEQFF.